A single sample is the source of the 18 T cell receptor beta chains below, sequenced in a study of T cells in Graves' hyperthyroidism and ophthalmopathy. Amplified TCR beta CDR3 regions came from RNA transcripts. HTBI primers drove first-round RT-PCR of the TCR CDR3. TCRdb fed the multiplex PCR reads into MiXCR, producing one record per CDR3 protein. The repertoire holds about 610,000 distinct CDR3 sequences, with around 15% as singletons. What was sequenced was blood. These receptors all stem from a woman between 40 and 50 years old with Graves' ophthalmopathy.

J is TRBJ2-5 and V is TRBV28; 9 bases agree with TRBD1. V gave up 6 bases and J gave up 1 base; unmatched junction bases: 6. This CDR3 contains 15 residues. Germline values: CDR1 MDHEN, CDR2 SYDVKM. CDR3 nucleotides: TGTGCCAGCAGGCCACAGGGACAGGGCCAAGAGACCCAGTACTTC. Protein sequence: CASRPQGQGQETQYF.

This clonotype appeared many times. This chain uses TRBV3-1 with TRBJ2-1; D might be TRBD1 (6 bases). Trimming took 11 bases from V and 5 from J, leaving 19 bases between them. This CDR3 contains 14 residues. Germline CDR1 reads LGHDT; CDR2 reads YNNKEL (reference sequence). DNA for the CDR3: TGTGCCGCTCAGCGGTGGGCAGGGGACAATGAGCAGTTCTTC. It codes for CAAQRWAGDNEQFF.

This clonotype has at least ten counts. The chain carries TRBV3-1 and TRBJ2-1, with D possibly matching TRBD1 (5 bases). CDR3 length: 14 residues. Per the germline V gene, CDR1 is LGHDT and CDR2 is YNNKEL (reference sequence). Trimming took 4 bases from V and 7 from J, leaving 14 bases between them. The CDR3 sequence: CASSPYRQTNEQFF. The CDR3 DNA reads as TGTGCCAGCAGCCCCTACAGACAGACTAATGAGCAGTTCTTC.

This clonotype has just a few counts. The chain is built from TRBV29-1 and TRBJ1-1, with TRBD1 matching over 7 bases. V was pared by 3 bases and J by 4 bases, with 5 bases of the junction left unmatched. CDR1 and CDR2 from the germline V gene are SQVTM and ANQGSEA. CDR3 length: 13 residues. In DNA, the CDR3 is TGCAGCGTTGACTCCGGACAGGCCACTGAAGCTTTCTTT. It translates to CSVDSGQATEAFF.

The chain is built from TRBV30 and TRBJ2-7; 10 bases align to TRBD2. V shed 3 bases, J shed 3 bases, and the junction held 14 bases outside the gene matches. Germline V gene data show CDR1 as GTSNPN and CDR2 as SVGIG (reference sequence). The CDR3 loop spans 17 amino acids. The CDR3 DNA follows: TGTGCCTGGAGGGAAGAAATCGTAGCGGGAGGAAGCTACGAGCAGTACTTC. Amino acid sequence: CAWREEIVAGGSYEQYF.

On this clonotype: Its ends do not fully match the called genes, so a read error is possible. The chain employs TRBV2 and TRBJ1-6; TRBD1 matches at 10 bases. The CDR3 contains 17 residues. Germline CDR1 reads SNHLY; CDR2 reads FYNNEI. CDR3 amino acids: CASKPTGGESCNSPLHF. For the CDR3, the DNA is TGTGCCAGCAAACCGACAGGGGGCGAATCCTGTAATTCACCCCTCCACTTT.

This clonotype was recorded many times. The V and J genes are TRBV11-2 and TRBJ1-1, with no clear D. The CDR3 length is 12 residues. V dropped 6 bases and J dropped 6 bases, with 11 bases sitting between them. Germline V gene data show CDR1 as SGHAT and CDR2 as FQNNGV. The CDR3, as DNA: TGTGCCAGCAGTCCGGTAGCTTCTGAAGCTTTCTTT. Amino acids: CASSPVASEAFF.

Ten or more counts support this clonotype. The CDR3 region is CASSQQTRAGTDTQYF. The CDR3 region has the DNA TGTGCCAGCAGCCAACAGACCCGGGCGGGAACAGATACGCAGTATTTT. V and J are TRBV3-1 and TRBJ2-3; D is perhaps TRBD2 (6 bases). V lost 2 bases to trimming and J lost 3 bases, with 15 bases between them. The CDR3 consists of 16 residues. Germline V gene data show CDR1 as LGHDT and CDR2 as YNNKEL (reference sequence).

There are many counts of this clonotype. The chain employs TRBV5-1 and TRBJ1-1; D is unresolved. V gave up 4 bases and J gave up 0 bases, with 7 bases separating them. The CDR3 sequence is 13 residues long. Germline V CDR1 and CDR2: SGHRS, YFSETQ. This chain's CDR3 is CASSHGVNTEAFF. In DNA, the CDR3 is TGCGCCAGCAGCCACGGTGTGAACACTGAAGCTTTCTTT. The full variable domain, completed using reference TRBV5-1 and TRBJ1-1, is KAGVTQTPRYLIKTRGQQVTLSCSPISGHRSVSWYQQTPGQGLQFLFEYFSETQRNKGNFPGRFSGRQFSNSRSEMNVSTLELGDSALYLCASSHGVNTEAFFGQGTRLTVV.

This clonotype was detected ten times or more. This rearrangement joins TRBV28 to TRBJ2-2, with 8 bases aligning to TRBD1. CDR1 is MDHEN, CDR2 SYDVKM, per germline. With V trimmed by 7 bases and J by 3 bases, 10 bases remained unmatched. The CDR3 contains 16 residues. The CDR3 nucleotides are TGTGCCAGCAAATCGGCGGCAGGGGGCGACACCGGGGAGCTGTTTTTT. Its translation is CASKSAAGGDTGELFF.

The table lists this clonotype with a few counts. Written as DNA, the CDR3 is TGTGCCACCAGCCGCCCGGGGGGCGAGCAGTACTTC. Translated: CATSRPGGEQYF. This chain links TRBV15 with TRBJ2-7; the match to TRBD2 covers 7 bases. This CDR3 contains 12 residues. Germline values: CDR1 LNHNV, CDR2 YYDKDF (reference sequence). V lost 5 bases, J lost 6 bases, and 4 bases stayed unmatched.

This clonotype has only a few counts. The chain couples TRBV6-1 to TRBJ2-2, with D maybe TRBD1 (5 bases). The V and J ends lost 8 bases and 4 bases respectively, with 20 bases between them. The germline CDR1 and CDR2 sequences are MNHNS and SASEGT. This CDR3 has 16 residues. The CDR3 here is CASRKPWGAGTGELFF. CDR3 in DNA: TGTGCCAGCCGAAAGCCGTGGGGCGCAGGCACCGGGGAGCTGTTTTTT.

Points on this clonotype: One end of the junction varies from germline; a read error may be responsible. The genes are TRBV28 and TRBJ2-3, with 8 bases that match TRBD2. The germline gives CDR1 MDHEN, CDR2 SYDVKM. The CDR3 extends over 13 amino acids. CDR3 region: CVSSRGGTDTQYF. The DNA for the CDR3 is TGTGTCAGCAGCCGGGGGGGGACAGATACGCAGTATTTT.

This clonotype has a handful of counts. The chain is built from TRBV9 and TRBJ2-7, with 8 bases aligning to TRBD1. The length of the CDR3 is 14 residues. Germline CDR1 SGDLS, CDR2 YYNGEE. Trimming at V came to 9 bases and at J to 2 bases, leaving 10 bases not matched to a gene. CDR3 nucleotide sequence: TGTGCCAAGGACAGGGCGGAGGGGGCCTACGAGCAGTACTTC. Translation gives CAKDRAEGAYEQYF.

This clonotype was seen at least ten times. J is TRBJ2-1 and V is TRBV6-1; D is possibly TRBD2 (7 bases). Germline CDR1 and CDR2: MNHNS and SASEGT. This CDR3 comprises 14 residues. The V gene lost 2 bases and the J gene lost 9 bases, with 14 bases spanning the gap. CDR3 protein: CASSEPPGGSEQFF. The CDR3 nucleotides are TGTGCCAGCAGTGAACCCCCGGGGGGCTCTGAGCAGTTCTTC.

The CDR3 region is CASSQGMSGIGETQYF. The CDR3 DNA reads as TGTGCCAGCAGCCAAGGTATGAGCGGGATCGGCGAGACCCAGTACTTC. This sequence joins TRBV4-2 and TRBJ2-5; TRBD2 matches 7 bases. V shed 1 base, J shed 5 bases, and the junction held 10 bases outside the gene matches. Germline CDR1 LGHNA, CDR2 YNFKEQ. The length of the CDR3 is 16 residues.

This clonotype was detected a few times. A much larger clone lies a single base off, so this may be a read error. The J gene is TRBJ2-1, the V gene TRBV20-1; D is uncertain. The V gene lost 3 bases and the J gene lost 5 bases, with 8 bases spanning the gap. The CDR3 loop spans 12 amino acids. Germline assignment: CDR1 DFQATT and CDR2 SNEGSKA (reference sequence). In DNA form, the CDR3 reads TGCAGTGCTAGCGCGCAGAACAATGAGCAGTTCTTC. It translates to CSASAQNNEQFF.

The chain uses TRBV27 and TRBJ2-1; TRBD2 aligns across 7 bases. The CDR3 has 13 amino acids. Trimming removed 4 bases from V and 9 bases from J; junction bases left unmatched: 6. Germline V CDR1 and CDR2: MNHEY, SMNVEV (reference sequence). CDR3 DNA: TGTGCCAGCAGTTCGGGACTACGGGCTGAGCAGTTCTTC. Residues: CASSSGLRAEQFF.